The 3 T cell receptor beta chains reported below all come from one sample, sequenced in a study of blood T cell repertoires in COVID-19. Clones were sequenced by immunoSEQ multiplex PCR, and TCRdb holds only the in-frame ones, with some missing. The sample holds around 100,000 clones, approximately 90% seen once. The sequenced material came from peripheral blood. The receptors come from a man aged 50 to 59 in a cohort sampled during active COVID-19.

V and J are TRBV7-2 and TRBJ2-5, with D possibly matching TRBD2 (7 bases). Trimming took 4 bases from V and 5 from J, leaving 17 bases between them. CDR1 is SGHTA, CDR2 FQGNSA, per germline. This CDR3 has 15 amino acids. The CDR3 reads CASSYIRGGLETQYF. Here the CDR3 DNA reads TGTGCCAGCAGCTACATAAGGGGGGGCCTGGAGACCCAGTACTTC.

This clone was seen once. This chain links TRBV5-6 with TRBJ2-2; no clear D gene. This CDR3 contains 15 residues. Trimming took 1 base from V and 4 from J, leaving 11 bases between them. The germline CDR1 and CDR2 sequences are SGHDT and YYEEEE. CDR3 bases: TGTGCCAGCAGCTTGCACAGACCTTCCACCGGGGAGCTGTTTTTT. The encoded protein is CASSLHRPSTGELFF. Full variable domain (rest looked up from reference TRBV5-6 and TRBJ2-2): DAGVTQSPTHLIKTRGQQVTLRCSPKSGHDTVSWYQQALGQGPQFIFQYYEEEERQRGNFPDRFSGHQFPNYSSELNVNALLLGDSALYLCASSLHRPSTGELFFGEGSRLTVL.

The V call is TRBV5-1, the J call TRBJ2-3; D not certain. V shed 2 bases and J shed 1 base, with 11 bases lying between them. Germline V gives CDR1 SGHRS, CDR2 YFSETQ. The length of the CDR3 is 15 residues. In DNA, the CDR3 is TGCGCCAGCAGCTTCGGTTCGTCTGGCACAGATACGCAGTATTTT. It encodes CASSFGSSGTDTQYF.